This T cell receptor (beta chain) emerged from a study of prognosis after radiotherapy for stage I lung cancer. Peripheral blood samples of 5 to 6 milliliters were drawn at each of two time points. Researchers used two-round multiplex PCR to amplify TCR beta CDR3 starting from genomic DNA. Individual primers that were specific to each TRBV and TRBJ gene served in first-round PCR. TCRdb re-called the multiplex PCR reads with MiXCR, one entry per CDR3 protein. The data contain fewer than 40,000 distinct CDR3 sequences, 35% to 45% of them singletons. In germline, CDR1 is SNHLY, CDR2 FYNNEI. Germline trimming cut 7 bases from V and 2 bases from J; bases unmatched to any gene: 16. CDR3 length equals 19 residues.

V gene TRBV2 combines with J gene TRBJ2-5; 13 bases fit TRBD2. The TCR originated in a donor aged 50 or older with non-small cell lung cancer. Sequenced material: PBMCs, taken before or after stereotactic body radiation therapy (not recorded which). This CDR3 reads CASTRGLAGVIWGQETQYF. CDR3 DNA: TGTGCCAGCACCCGAGGACTAGCGGGAGTCATTTGGGGGCAAGAGACCCAGTACTTC.